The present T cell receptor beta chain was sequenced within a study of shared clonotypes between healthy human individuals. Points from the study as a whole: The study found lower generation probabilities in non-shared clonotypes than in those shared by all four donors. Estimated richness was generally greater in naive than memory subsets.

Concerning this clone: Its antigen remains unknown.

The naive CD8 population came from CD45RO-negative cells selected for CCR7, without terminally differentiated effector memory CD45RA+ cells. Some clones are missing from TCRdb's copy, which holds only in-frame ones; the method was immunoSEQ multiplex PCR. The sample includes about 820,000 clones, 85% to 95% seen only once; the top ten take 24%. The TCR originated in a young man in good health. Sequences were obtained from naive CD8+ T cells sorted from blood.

For the CDR3, the DNA is TGTGCCAGCAGTTTCCCGCACAATGAGCAGTTCTTC. This codes for CASSFPHNEQFF. The chain has TRBV27 and TRBJ2-1; D call uncertain. The CDR3 contains 12 residues. Germline CDR1 is MNHEY and CDR2 is SMNVEV (reference sequence). The germline V and J ends were trimmed by 3 bases and 5 bases, with 5 bases remaining between them.